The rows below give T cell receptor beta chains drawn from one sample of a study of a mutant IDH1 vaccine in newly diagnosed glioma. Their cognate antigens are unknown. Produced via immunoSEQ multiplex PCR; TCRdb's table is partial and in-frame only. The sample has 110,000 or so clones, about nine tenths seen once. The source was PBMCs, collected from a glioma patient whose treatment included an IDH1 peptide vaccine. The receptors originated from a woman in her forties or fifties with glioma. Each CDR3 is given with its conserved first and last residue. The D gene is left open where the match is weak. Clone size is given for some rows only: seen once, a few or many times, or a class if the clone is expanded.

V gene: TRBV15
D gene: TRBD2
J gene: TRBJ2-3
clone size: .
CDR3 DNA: TGTGCCACCAGCGGTGTTTTAGCGGGAGGATTAGATACGCAGTATTTT
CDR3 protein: CATSGVLAGGLDTQYF

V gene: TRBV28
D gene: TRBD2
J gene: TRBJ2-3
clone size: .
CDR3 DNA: TGTGCCAGCACGGTGGGGGGGTCCGGGACTACCCCAAGGGATACGCAGTATTTT
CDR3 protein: CASTVGGSGTTPRDTQYF

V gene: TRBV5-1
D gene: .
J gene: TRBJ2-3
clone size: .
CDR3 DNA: TGCGCCAGCAGCCCTTCTCTTTTGGGACAGAGGGAGGCAGATACGCAGTATTTT
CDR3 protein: CASSPSLLGQREADTQYF

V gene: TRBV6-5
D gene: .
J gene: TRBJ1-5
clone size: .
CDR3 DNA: TGTGCCAGCAGTTACTCGGGCGCGGGGCAGCCCCAGCATTTT
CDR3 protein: CASSYSGAGQPQHF

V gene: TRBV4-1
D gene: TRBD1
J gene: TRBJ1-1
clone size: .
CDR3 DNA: TGCGCCAGCAGCCGCGGACAGGGGGCTCGAACTGAAGCTTTCTTT
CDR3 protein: CASSRGQGARTEAFF

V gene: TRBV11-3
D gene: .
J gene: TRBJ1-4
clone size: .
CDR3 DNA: TGTGCCAGCAGCTTAGGGGGAGGGGCTGTTGGAAAACTGTTTTTT
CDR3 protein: CASSLGGGAVGKLFF

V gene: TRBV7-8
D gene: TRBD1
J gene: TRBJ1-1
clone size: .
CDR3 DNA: TGTGCCAGCAGCTCACAGGGGGGGAACACTGAAGCTTTCTTT
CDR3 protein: CASSSQGGNTEAFF

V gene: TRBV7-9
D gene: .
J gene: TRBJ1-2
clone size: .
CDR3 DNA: TGTGCCAGCAGCTTAGTGGGCATAAACTCGGAGGGCTACACCTTC
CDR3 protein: CASSLVGINSEGYTF

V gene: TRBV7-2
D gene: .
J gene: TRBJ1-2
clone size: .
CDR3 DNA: TGTGCCAGCAGCTTAGGGACAGATCGAGGCTACACCTTC
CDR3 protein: CASSLGTDRGYTF

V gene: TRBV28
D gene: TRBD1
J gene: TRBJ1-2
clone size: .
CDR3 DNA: TGTGCCAGCAGTCCCCATGAGGGGGCGGGCGGCTACACCTTC
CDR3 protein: CASSPHEGAGGYTF

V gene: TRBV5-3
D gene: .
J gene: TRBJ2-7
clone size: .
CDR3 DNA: TGTGCCAGAAGCTTGGGGTTAGCGGTCTCCTACGAGCAGTACTTC
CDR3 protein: CARSLGLAVSYEQYF

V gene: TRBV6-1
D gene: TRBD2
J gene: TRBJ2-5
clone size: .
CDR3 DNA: TGTGCCAGCAGTGACCCAAGGACTAGCGGGGGCCTCTTTCAAGAGACCCAGTACTTC
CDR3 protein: CASSDPRTSGGLFQETQYF

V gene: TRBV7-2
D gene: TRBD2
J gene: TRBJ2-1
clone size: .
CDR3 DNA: TGTGCCAGCTCTCTGCGGGAGGTGGTCAATGAGCAGTTCTTC
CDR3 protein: CASSLREVVNEQFF

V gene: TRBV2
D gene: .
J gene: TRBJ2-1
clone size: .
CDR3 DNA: TGTGCCAGCAGTTTAGGGGGGTACTCCTACAATGAGCAGTTCTTC
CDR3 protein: CASSLGGYSYNEQFF

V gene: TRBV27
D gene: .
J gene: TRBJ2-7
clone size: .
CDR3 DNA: TGTGCCAGCAGTTTAAAGGGCTCTTACCCCACCTACGAGCAGTACTTC
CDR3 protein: CASSLKGSYPTYEQYF

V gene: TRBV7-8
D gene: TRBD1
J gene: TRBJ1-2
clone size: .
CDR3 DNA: TGTGCCAGCAGCTCGGACAGGGGGCTTGGACCTTATGGCTACACCTTC
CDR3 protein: CASSSDRGLGPYGYTF

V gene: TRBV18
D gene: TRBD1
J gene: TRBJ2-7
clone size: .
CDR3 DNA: TGTGCCAGCTCGGAGGGACAGGGGTACGAGCAGTACTTC
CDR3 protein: CASSEGQGYEQYF

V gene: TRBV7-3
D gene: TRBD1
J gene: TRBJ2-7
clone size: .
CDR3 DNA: TGTGCCAGCAGCCAGGCCGGACAGGGCCCCTACGAGCAGTACTTC
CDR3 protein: CASSQAGQGPYEQYF

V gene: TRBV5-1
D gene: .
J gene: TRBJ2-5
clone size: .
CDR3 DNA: TGCGCCAGCAGCCCCCCTCAAGAGACCCAGTACTTC
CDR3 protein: CASSPPQETQYF

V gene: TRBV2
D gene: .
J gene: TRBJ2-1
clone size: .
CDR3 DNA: TGTGCCAGCAGCCCACGACCGACCCATGACTACAATGAGCAGTTCTTC
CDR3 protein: CASSPRPTHDYNEQFF

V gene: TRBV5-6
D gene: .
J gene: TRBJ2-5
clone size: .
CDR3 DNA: TGTGCCAGCACCGAAATAGGGGATCAAGAGACCCAGTACTTC
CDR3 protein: CASTEIGDQETQYF

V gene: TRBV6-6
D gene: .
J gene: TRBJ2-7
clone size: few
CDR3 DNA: TGTGCCAGCAGTTACTTGCTAGCGCTCTCCTACGAGCAGTACTTC
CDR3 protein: CASSYLLALSYEQYF

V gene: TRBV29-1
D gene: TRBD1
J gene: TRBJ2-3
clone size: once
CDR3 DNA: TGCAGCGTTGACCAGATAGAGACAGGGTTTTTGGATACGCAGTATTTT
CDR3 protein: CSVDQIETGFLDTQYF

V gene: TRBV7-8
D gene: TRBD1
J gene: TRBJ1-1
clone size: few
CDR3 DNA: TGTGCCAGCAGCCGCGACAGGGCTCGGGCCGAAGCTTTCTTT
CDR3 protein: CASSRDRARAEAFF

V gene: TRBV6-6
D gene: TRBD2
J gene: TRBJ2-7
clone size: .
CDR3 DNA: TGTGCCAGCAGCTCTTGGGAGGGCCTGAACGAGCAGTACTTC
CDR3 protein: CASSSWEGLNEQYF

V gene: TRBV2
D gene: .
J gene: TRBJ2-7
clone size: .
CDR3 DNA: TGTGCCAGCAGTGAAAGCGGCGGGACGCACTACGAGCAGTACTTC
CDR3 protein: CASSESGGTHYEQYF

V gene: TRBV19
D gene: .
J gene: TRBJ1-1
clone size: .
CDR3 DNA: TGTGCCAGTAGTATTGGCAGCCTCACTGAAGCTTTCTTT
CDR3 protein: CASSIGSLTEAFF

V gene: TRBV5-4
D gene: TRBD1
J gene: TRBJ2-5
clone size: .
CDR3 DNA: TGTGCCAGCAGCTTTCCACAGGGGGCAGGGGTGGAGACCCAGTACTTC
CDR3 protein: CASSFPQGAGVETQYF

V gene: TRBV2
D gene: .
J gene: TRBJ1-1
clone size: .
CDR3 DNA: TGTGCCAGCAGCCGAAGTGCCCCCGAAGCTTTCTTT
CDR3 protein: CASSRSAPEAFF

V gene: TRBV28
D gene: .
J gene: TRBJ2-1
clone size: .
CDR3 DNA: TGTGCCAGCAGTTTAAGCTCGGCGGGTCCCCAGGAGCAGTTCTTC
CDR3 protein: CASSLSSAGPQEQFF

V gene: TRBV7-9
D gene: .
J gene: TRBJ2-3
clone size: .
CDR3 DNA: TGTGCCAGCAGCTTAAGTGACGCGAGCACAGATACGCAGTATTTT
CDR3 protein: CASSLSDASTDTQYF

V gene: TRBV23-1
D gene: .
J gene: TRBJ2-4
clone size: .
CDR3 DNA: TGCGCCAGCAGTCGCGAATACAAAAACATTCAGTACTTC
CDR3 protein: CASSREYKNIQYF

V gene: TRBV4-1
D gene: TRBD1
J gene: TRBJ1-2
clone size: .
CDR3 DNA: TGCGCCAGCAGCCAAGGTTTGAGGGGCAGGGGGAACTATGGCTACACCTTC
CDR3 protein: CASSQGLRGRGNYGYTF

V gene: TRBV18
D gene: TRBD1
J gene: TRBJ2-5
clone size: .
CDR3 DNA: TGTGCCAGCTCACCCCCGACAGGGCGGGAGACCCAGTACTTC
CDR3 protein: CASSPPTGRETQYF

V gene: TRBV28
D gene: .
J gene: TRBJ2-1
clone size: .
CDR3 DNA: TGTGCCAGCAGTTTAAGGGTCAATGAGCAGTTCTTC
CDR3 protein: CASSLRVNEQFF

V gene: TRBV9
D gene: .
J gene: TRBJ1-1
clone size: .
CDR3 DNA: TGTGCCAGCAGCGGATCTGTTGGGTCCCAGTCTGAAGCTTTCTTT
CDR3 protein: CASSGSVGSQSEAFF

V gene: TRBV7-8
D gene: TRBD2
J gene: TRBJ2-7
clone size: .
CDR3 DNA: TGTGCCAGCAGCTCCGGGTTAGCGGGAGATCGCGAGCAGTACTTC
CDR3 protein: CASSSGLAGDREQYF

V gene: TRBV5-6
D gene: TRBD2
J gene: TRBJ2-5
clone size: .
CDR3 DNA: TGTGCCAGCAGCCCCGGACTAGCGGTGACCCAAGAGACCCAGTACTTC
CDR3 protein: CASSPGLAVTQETQYF

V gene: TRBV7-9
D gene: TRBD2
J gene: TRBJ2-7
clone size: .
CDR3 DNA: TGTGCCAGCAGCGAAGTGGGGGGGTTCGTGGAGCAGTACTTC
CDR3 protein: CASSEVGGFVEQYF

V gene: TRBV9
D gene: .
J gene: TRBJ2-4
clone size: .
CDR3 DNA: TGTGCCAGCAGTGTAGGTCAAACAGGGCTGAACATTCAGTACTTC
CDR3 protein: CASSVGQTGLNIQYF

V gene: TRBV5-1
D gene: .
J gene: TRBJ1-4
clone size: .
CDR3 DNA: TGCGCCAGCAGCTTGGCCGTACAAGGGGAAAAACTGTTTTTT
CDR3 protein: CASSLAVQGEKLFF

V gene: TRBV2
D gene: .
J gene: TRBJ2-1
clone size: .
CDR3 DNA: TGTGCCACCCAGCGGGCCTCCTACAATGAGCAGTTCTTC
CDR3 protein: CATQRASYNEQFF

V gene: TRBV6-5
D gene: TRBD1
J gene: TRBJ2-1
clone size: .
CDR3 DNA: TGTGCCAGCATCGACAGGGGTGCGGGCAATGAGCAGTTCTTC
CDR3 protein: CASIDRGAGNEQFF

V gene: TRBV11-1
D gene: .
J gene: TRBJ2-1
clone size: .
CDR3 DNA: TGTGCCAGCACACTAGGACTCCTGTACTACAATGAGCAGTTCTTC
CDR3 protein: CASTLGLLYYNEQFF

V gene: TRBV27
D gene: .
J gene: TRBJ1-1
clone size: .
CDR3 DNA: TGTGCCAGCAGTTTATCGGGGGCAGCGCACACTGAAGCTTTCTTT
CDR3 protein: CASSLSGAAHTEAFF

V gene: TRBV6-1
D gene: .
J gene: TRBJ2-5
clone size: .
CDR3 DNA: TGTGCCAGCAGTGAAGGACTTCTTAGGTGGGAGACCCAGTACTTC
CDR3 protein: CASSEGLLRWETQYF

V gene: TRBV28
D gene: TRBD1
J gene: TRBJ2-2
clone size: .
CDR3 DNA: TGTGCCAGCAGCCCCCGGACAGGAGAAAACACCGGGGAGCTGTTTTTT
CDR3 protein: CASSPRTGENTGELFF

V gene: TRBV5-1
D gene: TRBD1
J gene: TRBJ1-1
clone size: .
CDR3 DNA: TGCGCCAGCAGCTTGGTGACAGGGGGCGAAGCTTTCTTT
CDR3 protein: CASSLVTGGEAFF

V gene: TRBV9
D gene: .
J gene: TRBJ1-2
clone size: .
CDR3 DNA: TGTGCCAGCGGCGGAAATGGCTACACCTTC
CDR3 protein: CASGGNGYTF

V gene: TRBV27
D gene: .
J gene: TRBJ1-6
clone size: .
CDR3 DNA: TGTGCCAGCAGTCCAGATAATTCACCCCTCCACTTT
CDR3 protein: CASSPDNSPLHF

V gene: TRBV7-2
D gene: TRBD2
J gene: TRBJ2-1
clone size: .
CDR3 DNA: TGTGCCAGCAGCTTAATCAGTCTAGCGGCTTACAATGAGCAGTTCTTC
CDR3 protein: CASSLISLAAYNEQFF